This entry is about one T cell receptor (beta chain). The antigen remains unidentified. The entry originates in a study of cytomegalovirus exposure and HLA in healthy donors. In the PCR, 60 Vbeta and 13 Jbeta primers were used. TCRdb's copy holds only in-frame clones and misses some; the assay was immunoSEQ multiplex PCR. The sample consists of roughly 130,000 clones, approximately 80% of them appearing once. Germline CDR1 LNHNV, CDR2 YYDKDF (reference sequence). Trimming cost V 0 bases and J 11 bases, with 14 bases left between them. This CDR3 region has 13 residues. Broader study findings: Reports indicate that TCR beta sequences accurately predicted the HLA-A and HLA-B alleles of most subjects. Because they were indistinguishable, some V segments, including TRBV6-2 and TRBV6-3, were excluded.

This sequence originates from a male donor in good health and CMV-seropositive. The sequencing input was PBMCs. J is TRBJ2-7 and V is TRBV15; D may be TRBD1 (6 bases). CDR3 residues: CATSRDIQGREYF. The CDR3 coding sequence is TGTGCCACCAGCAGAGATATACAGGGCAGGGAGTACTTC.